This T cell receptor (beta chain) comes out of a study of blood T cell repertoires in COVID-19. Study summary: COVID-19 samples from acute and convalescent phases originated in the United States, Italy and Spain.

CDR1 is LGHDT and CDR2 is YNNKEL in the germline V gene (reference sequence). CDR3 length equals 10 residues. How the authors handled the data: The assay estimated nucleated cells by amplifying reference gene primers. Sequencing used immunoSEQ multiplex PCR; TCRdb keeps in-frame clones, though not all of them. Clone size and the V and J calls come from that table; the DNA yielded D and trimming. The sample records 350,000 to 550,000 clones, roughly 85% being singletons. In regard to this clone: One end of the junction fails to match germline, which may point to a read error.

The source of this sequence is a woman younger than 35 with acute COVID-19. The V call is TRBV3-1 (or the pseudogene TRBV3-2), the J call TRBJ1-2; D is possibly TRBD1 (5 bases). Sequenced sample: PBMCs or T cells enriched from blood (not recorded which). This CDR3 reads CASGPGPRAF. The CDR3 DNA reads as TGTGCCAGTGGACCGGGTCCCAGGGCCTTC.